This TCR beta chain was profiled in a study of early T cells in non-severe SARS-CoV-2 infection. For the study at large: Whole-blood bulk RNA, unsorted, was sequenced, and chains were unpaired.

The CDR3 extends over 14 amino acids. Looked up from germline, CDR1 is SGHNT and CDR2 is YYREEE (reference sequence). V was cut by 4 bases and J by 0 bases, with 7 bases left in between. Unique molecular identifiers were added to individual cDNA molecules. TCRdb itself ran the 5' RACE reads through MiXCR, one entry per CDR3 protein. The repertoire consists of some 77,000 distinct CDR3 sequences, with over 9% occurring once and the leading ten covering 4.5% to 5%. This clonotype showed up just a few times. This sequence was found in an adult who was a healthcare worker with PCR-confirmed SARS-CoV-2 infection or an uninfected control (not recorded which). The sequencing input was whole blood. The gene calls are TRBV5-4 and TRBJ2-2; D call uncertain. This CDR3 reads CASSLRTNTGELFF. As DNA, the CDR3 is TGTGCCAGCAGCCTGCGTACGAACACCGGGGAGCTGTTTTTT.